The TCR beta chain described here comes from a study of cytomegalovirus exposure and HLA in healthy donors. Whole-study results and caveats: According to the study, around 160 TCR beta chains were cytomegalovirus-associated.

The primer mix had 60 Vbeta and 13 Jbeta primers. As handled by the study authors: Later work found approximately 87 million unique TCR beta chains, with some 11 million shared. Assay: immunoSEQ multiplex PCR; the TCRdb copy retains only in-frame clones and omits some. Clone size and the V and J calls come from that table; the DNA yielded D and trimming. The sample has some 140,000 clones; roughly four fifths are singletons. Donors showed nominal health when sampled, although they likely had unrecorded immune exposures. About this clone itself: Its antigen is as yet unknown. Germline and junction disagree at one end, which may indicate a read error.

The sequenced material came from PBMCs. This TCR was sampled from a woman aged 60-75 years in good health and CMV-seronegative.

The CDR3 here is CSSSLEGEKLFF. The CDR3 nucleotides are TGTTCCAGCAGCTTAGAGGGGGAAAAACTGTTTTTT. The rearrangement joins TRBV7-9 to TRBJ1-4; D might be TRBD1 (5 bases). The CDR3 sequence is 12 residues long. Germline-derived CDR1 and CDR2 are SEHNR and FQNEAQ (reference sequence).